Below are 29 T cell receptor beta chains sequenced from a single sample in a study of cytomegalovirus exposure and HLA in healthy donors. Primers for the PCR totalled 60 Vbeta and 13 Jbeta. The data were produced by immunoSEQ multiplex PCR, yet TCRdb's version contains in-frame clones alone and is incomplete. The repertoire has over 150,000 clones, approximately 71% of them found once; the top ten carry 5.4%. The material sequenced was PBMCs. The origin of the receptors is a woman younger than 30 in good health and CMV-seropositive.

The V call is TRBV13, the J call TRBJ2-5, with D perhaps matching TRBD2 (5 bases). V was cut by 3 bases and J by 2 bases, with 13 bases left in between. The CDR3 length is 15 residues. Germline CDR1 PRHDT, CDR2 FYEKMQ (reference sequence). Written as DNA, the CDR3 is TGTGCCAGCAGCTTCCGGGATATAAATCAAGAGACCCAGTACTTC. As protein: CASSFRDINQETQYF.

V and J are TRBV5-1 and TRBJ1-2; maybe TRBD1 (6 bases). The CDR3 is 15 residues long. V was pared by 3 bases and J by 7 bases, with 19 bases between. Germline lookup yields CDR1 SGHRS and CDR2 YFSETQ. CDR3 sequence reads: CASSSGGRGASGYTF. The CDR3 region has the DNA TGCGCCAGCAGCTCGGGCGGGCGGGGGGCCTCTGGCTACACCTTC.

This chain uses TRBV29-1 with TRBJ2-7; 9 nucleotides align to TRBD2. This CDR3 comprises 15 residues. V was pared by 0 bases and J by 2 bases, with 5 bases of the junction left unmatched. The germline V gene encodes CDR1 SQVTM and CDR2 ANQGSEA. Here the CDR3 reads CSVEEATSGTYEQYF. In DNA form, the CDR3 reads TGCAGCGTTGAAGAGGCGACTAGCGGCACCTACGAGCAGTACTTC.

The chain has TRBV29-1 and TRBJ1-1, with a weak D call TRBD1 (6 bases). V lost 6 bases, J lost 4 bases, and 9 bases lay in between. Germline assignment: CDR1 SQVTM and CDR2 ANQGSEA. This CDR3 is 11 amino acids long. CDR3 in amino acids: CSVTGSTEAFF. The CDR3, as DNA: TGCAGCGTCACAGGGAGCACTGAAGCTTTCTTT.

The chain links TRBV4-2 to TRBJ2-3, with 9 bases that match TRBD2. Unmatched junction bases numbered 8, after V lost 1 base and J lost 6 bases. This CDR3 comprises 16 residues. Germline V gives CDR1 LGHNA, CDR2 YNFKEQ. For the CDR3, the DNA is TGTGCCAGCAGCCAAGGAAGCGGGGGGAACTCGGATACGCAGTATTTT. Protein sequence: CASSQGSGGNSDTQYF.

The V gene is TRBV4-3, the J gene TRBJ2-4; 9 positions agree with TRBD1. CDR3 size: 15 residues. Germline V gives CDR1 LGHNA, CDR2 YSLEER. V lost 3 bases, J lost 4 bases, and 4 bases stayed unmatched. The CDR3 spells CASSQKQGAKNIQYF. CDR3 DNA sequence: TGCGCCAGCAGCCAGAAACAGGGGGCAAAAAACATTCAGTACTTC.

This chain joins TRBV6-5 and TRBJ2-3, with 8 bases matching TRBD2. The CDR3 spans 15 residues. Germline V gives CDR1 MNHEY, CDR2 SVGAGI. Trimming took 8 bases from V and 2 from J; bases not matched to a gene: 9. The CDR3 DNA follows: TGTGCCAGCGCTACAGCGGGGGAGCACACAGATACGCAGTATTTT. This encodes CASATAGEHTDTQYF.

The chain is built from TRBV27 and TRBJ2-2; 9 bases fit TRBD2. The CDR3 has 17 amino acids. Germline V gene data show CDR1 as MNHEY and CDR2 as SMNVEV (reference sequence). Trimming removed 7 bases from V and 6 bases from J; junction bases left unmatched: 15. CDR3 DNA sequence: TGTGCCAGCACCCTAGAGGCGGGAGGGGGCGCAGCCGGGGAGCTGTTTTTT. Translation gives CASTLEAGGGAAGELFF.

V is TRBV5-6 and J is TRBJ1-4; 12 nucleotides align to TRBD1. Germline V gene data show CDR1 as SGHDT and CDR2 as YYEEEE. The CDR3 sequence is 16 residues long. Trimming at V came to 3 bases and at J to 3 bases, leaving 3 bases not matched to a gene. CDR3 bases: TGTGCCAGCAGCTCGGGACAGGGGGCTGCTAATGAAAAACTGTTTTTT. Translating gives CASSSGQGAANEKLFF.

The chain combines TRBV4-3 with TRBJ2-1, with 9 bases lining up with TRBD1. The length of the CDR3 is 15 residues. Germline CDR1 is LGHNA and CDR2 is YSLEER. With V trimmed by 4 bases and J by 6 bases, 7 bases remained unmatched. The CDR3 is CASSPQGANFNEQFF. The CDR3 coding sequence is TGCGCCAGCAGCCCACAGGGGGCTAATTTCAATGAGCAGTTCTTC.

The rearrangement joins TRBV11-2 to TRBJ2-7, with a tentative D call TRBD2 (5 bases). With 5 bases removed from V and 2 bases from J, the gap between germline ends came to 19 bases. The CDR3 is 16 amino acids. The V gene's germline CDR1 is SGHAT and CDR2 FQNNGV. CDR3 sequence: CASSVMVGRITYEQYF. The CDR3 DNA reads TGTGCCAGCAGCGTTATGGTTGGGAGAATAACCTACGAGCAGTACTTC.

The chain joins TRBV7-8 to TRBJ2-7; perhaps TRBD1 as D (6 bases). There are 14 residues in the CDR3. V lost 1 base and J lost 3, with 10 bases in between. The germline V gene encodes CDR1 SGHVS and CDR2 FQNEAQ. The DNA for the CDR3 is TGTGCCAGCAGCTTAGAGGACAGCCGCTACGAGCAGTACTTC. Protein: CASSLEDSRYEQYF.

Details on this clone: Other DNA sequences in the same sample also yield this CDR3. V usage is TRBV7-6 and J usage is TRBJ1-1; D is possibly TRBD1 (5 bases). CDR1 and CDR2 (germline): SGHVS, FNYEAQ. The V and J ends lost 4 bases and 1 base respectively, with 16 bases between them. This CDR3 is built from 16 residues. CDR3 loop: CASSSAGGSGNTEAFF. In DNA, the CDR3 is TGTGCCAGCAGCTCGGCCGGGGGTAGTGGGAACACTGAAGCTTTCTTT.

This sequence joins TRBV5-4 and TRBJ1-1; TRBD1 aligns across 10 bases. The V segment lost 4 bases and the J segment 4 bases; nucleotides outside the gene matches: 4. CDR1 SGHNT and CDR2 YYREEE come from the germline V gene (reference sequence). The CDR3 is 14 residues long. The CDR3 DNA follows: TGTGCCAGCAGCGCGGGACAGGGGCGCACTGAAGCTTTCTTT. Its translation: CASSAGQGRTEAFF.

V gene TRBV9 combines with J gene TRBJ2-3, with D perhaps matching TRBD1 (5 bases). The CDR3 spans 14 residues. Trimming took 2 bases from V and 2 from J, leaving 9 bases between them. Germline CDR1 and CDR2: SGDLS and YYNGEE. Written as DNA, the CDR3 is TGTGCCAGCAGCGTTGACAGCCACACAGATACGCAGTATTTT. This translates into CASSVDSHTDTQYF.

The chain links TRBV6-5 to TRBJ1-1; tentatively, D is TRBD1 (6 bases). V lost 8 bases, J lost 1 base, and 14 bases lay in between. The CDR3 spans 14 residues. Per the germline V gene, CDR1 is MNHEY and CDR2 is SVGAGI. The CDR3 DNA is TGTGCCAGCTGTTTAGGGGGTTGGAACACTGAAGCTTTCTTT. It translates to CASCLGGWNTEAFF.

The CDR3 DNA sequence: TGTGCCACCAACCCCGGCAGCGGGGTATCCTACGAGCAGTACTTC. Translating gives CATNPGSGVSYEQYF. This chain uses TRBV15 with TRBJ2-7, with 7 bases that match TRBD2. J gave up 1 base and V 7 bases, and 10 bases lay outside the gene matches. CDR3 size: 15 residues. Germline CDR1 is LNHNV and CDR2 is YYDKDF (reference sequence).

CDR3 nucleotides: TGTGCCTCCAACAGGGCTGGAAACACCATATATTTT. This sequence encodes CASNRAGNTIYF. The genes are TRBV30 and TRBJ1-3; D may be TRBD1 (6 bases). The germline V gene encodes CDR1 GTSNPN and CDR2 SVGIG (reference sequence). V was pared by 7 bases and J by 2 bases, with 9 bases between. This CDR3 contains 12 residues.

This chain uses TRBV5-4 with TRBJ2-7; 8 bases align to TRBD2. The CDR3 sequence is 13 residues long. J was trimmed by 7 bases and V by 4 bases; bases with no gene match: 7. The germline V gene has CDR1 SGHNT and CDR2 YYREEE (reference sequence). The DNA of the CDR3 is TGTGCCAGCAGCCCGCGCGGGGGGCTGGAGCAGTACTTC. Amino acid sequence: CASSPRGGLEQYF.

Concerning this clone: One junction end does not reproduce the germline sequence, and a read error may be involved. V is TRBV9 and J is TRBJ2-1, with 9 bases matching TRBD2. The length of the CDR3 is 14 residues. The germline CDR1 and CDR2 sequences are SGDLS and YYNGEE. CDR3 residues: CASSVATTAGGLIF. The CDR3 region has the DNA TGTGCCAGCAGCGTAGCTACAACGGCGGGGGGGCTAATCTTC.

There are a few counts of this clone. The chain employs TRBV5-5 and TRBJ2-3, with unresolved D. The V and J ends lost 4 bases and 4 bases respectively, with 10 bases between them. The germline gives CDR1 SGHKS, CDR2 YYEKEE (reference sequence). This CDR3 comprises 13 residues. The CDR3 sequence: CASSAEAADTQYF. The CDR3 DNA follows: TGTGCCAGCAGCGCCGAGGCTGCAGATACGCAGTATTTT.

V usage is TRBV19 and J usage is TRBJ2-2, with D maybe TRBD2 (5 bases). The V end was cut by 5 bases, the J end by 1 base, with 11 bases between. Germline values: CDR1 LNHDA, CDR2 SQIVND (reference sequence). The CDR3 contains 15 residues. CDR3 nucleotides: TGTGCCAGTAGTCTCCGAGGAGGGAACACCGGGGAGCTGTTTTTT. Translation gives CASSLRGGNTGELFF.

The table lists this clone with a few counts. V gene TRBV2 combines with J gene TRBJ2-1; D is unclear. The CDR3 is 12 amino acids. Germline V lookup: CDR1 SNHLY, CDR2 FYNNEI. Trimming removed 6 bases from V and 8 bases from J, with 11 bases in between. Here the CDR3 DNA reads TGTGCCAGCAGCGGCGACACTTATGAGCAGTTCTTC. Its translation: CASSGDTYEQFF.

This sequence joins TRBV5-1 and TRBJ1-3; D uncertain. CDR1 and CDR2 (germline): SGHRS, YFSETQ. V dropped 4 bases and J dropped 0 bases, with 8 bases sitting between them. This CDR3 spans 14 amino acids. The CDR3 is CASSPSGSGNTIYF. The DNA for the CDR3 is TGCGCCAGCAGCCCGTCGGGCTCTGGAAACACCATATATTTT.

The rearrangement joins TRBV11-3 to TRBJ2-3; 7 bases agree with TRBD2. With 5 bases clipped from V and 2 bases from J, the junction kept 10 bases outside the gene matches. Germline-derived CDR1 and CDR2 are SGHNT and YENEEA. The CDR3 is 16 residues long. CDR3 loop: CASSRRQRGITDTQYF. The CDR3 DNA sequence: TGTGCCAGCAGCCGCCGGCAGCGGGGAATCACAGATACGCAGTATTTT.

The chain recombines TRBV10-1 with TRBJ1-2; TRBD1 matches at 7 bases. In germline, CDR1 is WNHNN, CDR2 SYGVQD (reference sequence). The CDR3 runs 14 residues. V shed 7 bases, J shed 2 bases, and the junction held 7 bases outside the gene matches. This chain's CDR3 is CASTQGEENYGYTF. The CDR3 region has the DNA TGCGCCAGCACTCAGGGGGAGGAAAACTATGGCTACACCTTC.

V gene TRBV7-9 combines with J gene TRBJ2-2; D not resolved. Germline CDR1 is SEHNR and CDR2 is FQNEAQ (reference sequence). Trimming pared 5 bases from V and 3 bases from J, leaving 13 bases between. CDR3 size: 15 residues. CDR3 amino acids: CASSPEVVDTGELFF. Here the CDR3 DNA reads TGTGCCAGCAGCCCCGAGGTGGTGGACACCGGGGAGCTGTTTTTT.

A few counts support this clone. The rearrangement uses TRBV4-3 and TRBJ2-2; 10 bases match TRBD2. The CDR3 sequence is 17 residues long. Germline values: CDR1 LGHNA, CDR2 YSLEER. Losses at the gene ends were 0 bases for V and 7 bases for J; bases not matched to a gene: 8. The CDR3 sequence: CASSQDAAGGPSGELFF. The CDR3 region has the DNA TGCGCCAGCAGCCAAGATGCAGCGGGGGGGCCCAGCGGGGAGCTGTTTTTT.

The rearrangement joins TRBV28 to TRBJ2-7; 8 nucleotides match TRBD1. V lost 7 bases to trimming and J lost 6 bases; unmatched junction nucleotides: 11. Germline lookup yields CDR1 MDHEN and CDR2 SYDVKM. The CDR3 sequence is 14 residues long. CDR3 DNA: TGTGCCAGCATCAGCCAGGCAGGGGGCGGCGAGCAGTACTTC. Protein product: CASISQAGGGEQYF.